The 8 T cell receptor beta chains listed next were all sequenced from one sample in a study of cytomegalovirus exposure and HLA in healthy donors (dated by TCRdb to about 2017). The method was the immunoSEQ multiplex PCR assay. For the multiplex PCR, a mixture combining 60 forward primers for TCR Vbeta segments and 13 reverse primers for TCR Jbeta segments was used. TCRdb provides this immuneACCESS table in a form limited to in-frame rearrangements. Some clones are lacking; in checked studies, under half of them reflect an unresolved V gene, and why the rest are absent is not known. Across this sample there are over 85,000 clones, with 60% to 80% seen only once. 8.5% to 10% of the sample is taken by the ten largest. Source material: PBMCs. The receptors were sampled from a male donor in good health and CMV-seropositive.

There are a few counts of this clone. The rearrangement links TRBV6-5 to TRBJ1-1; the match to TRBD1 covers 10 bases. CDR3 length: 15 residues. CDR1 is MNHEY and CDR2 is SVGAGI in the germline V gene. Losses at the gene ends were 4 bases for V and 1 base for J; bases not matched to a gene: 3. The CDR3 reads CASSSRTGGNTEAFF. CDR3 coding DNA: TGTGCCAGCAGTTCTCGGACAGGGGGGAACACTGAAGCTTTCTTT.

As DNA, the CDR3 is TGTGCCAGCAGCTTCGGACTAGCGGGAGGGGAGACCCAGTACTTC. Amino acid sequence: CASSFGLAGGETQYF. The chain recombines TRBV5-4 with TRBJ2-5; 15 bases are a match to TRBD2. This CDR3 has 15 amino acids. Trimming at V came to 2 bases and at J to 5 bases, leaving 1 base not matched to a gene. Per germline, CDR1 SGHNT and CDR2 YYREEE (reference sequence). The complete variable domain, with remaining parts taken from reference TRBV5-4 and TRBJ2-5, reads ETGVTQSPTHLIKTRGQQVTLRCSSQSGHNTVSWYQQALGQGPQFIFQYYREEENGRGNFPPRFSGLQFPNYSSELNVNALELDDSALYLCASSFGLAGGETQYFGPGTRLLVL.

This sequence joins TRBV29-1 and TRBJ2-7; 13 nucleotides line up with TRBD2. V gave up 1 base and J gave up 3 bases; unmatched junction bases: 6. The CDR3 is 16 amino acids. Germline values: CDR1 SQVTM, CDR2 ANQGSEA. The CDR3 spells CSVEGTSGRNSYEQYF. In nucleotides, the CDR3 is TGCAGCGTTGAAGGGACTAGCGGGAGAAATAGCTACGAGCAGTACTTC.

The J gene is TRBJ2-5, the V gene TRBV4-3; tentatively, D is TRBD2 (6 bases). Trimming took off 1 base at V and 4 bases at J, with 7 bases between the two ends. This CDR3 comprises 13 residues. CDR1 and CDR2 (germline): LGHNA, YSLEER. In DNA form, the CDR3 reads TGCGCCAGCAGCCAAGGGGGAGGAGAGACCCAGTACTTC. Translated: CASSQGGGETQYF.

This chain uses TRBV6-5 with TRBJ1-1; a possible D gene is TRBD1 (5 bases). V shed 5 bases and J shed 12 bases, with 22 bases lying between them. Germline V lookup: CDR1 MNHEY, CDR2 SVGAGI. This CDR3 region has 14 residues. The DNA for the CDR3 is TGTGCCAGCAGTCCTACGGACATTACCGGTAGAACTTTCTTT. Translation gives CASSPTDITGRTFF.

This clone was recorded once. This chain uses TRBV19 with TRBJ2-3; D ambiguous. The CDR3 has 13 amino acids. Germline values: CDR1 LNHDA, CDR2 SQIVND (reference sequence). The V end was cut by 6 bases, the J end by 4 bases, with 11 bases between. CDR3 sequence (DNA): TGTGCCAGTAGCAGCAGGCCATCAGATACGCAGTATTTT. Residues: CASSSRPSDTQYF.

This clone was seen only a few times. The sample has other DNA sequences that encode this CDR3 too. The chain carries TRBV9 and TRBJ2-7; D is unclear. This CDR3 has 13 residues. Between the trimmed V and J ends, which lost 3 bases and 6 bases, there was a span of 13 bases. Per the germline V gene, CDR1 is SGDLS and CDR2 is YYNGEE. This CDR3 reads CASSEVETSEQYF. The CDR3 DNA is TGTGCCAGCAGCGAAGTGGAGACTTCCGAGCAGTACTTC.

The chain carries TRBV27 and TRBJ2-2, with 7 bases aligning to TRBD1. The V and J ends lost 6 bases and 0 bases, in that order; junction bases with no gene match: 1. The CDR3 has 14 residues. CDR1 MNHEY and CDR2 SMNVEV come from the germline V gene (reference sequence). The CDR3 is CASRGTANTGELFF. The DNA of the CDR3 is TGTGCCAGCAGGGGGACAGCGAACACCGGGGAGCTGTTTTTT.